A single sample is the source of the 11 T cell receptor beta chains below, sequenced in a study of beta chain features in type 1 diabetes. As every portion of the isolated RNA was reverse transcribed, the sequencing read expressed TCRB transcripts. Assay: immunoSEQ multiplex PCR; the TCRdb copy retains only in-frame clones and omits some. The sample lists 970,000 or so clones; 17% were seen once. Sample: naive CD4+ T cells from blood. Receptor source: a woman younger than 30 in good health.

The genes are TRBV5-1 and TRBJ2-1; TRBD1 matches at 7 bases. Germline CDR1 and CDR2: SGHRS and YFSETQ. Trimming took 2 bases from V and 7 from J; bases not matched to a gene: 9. The CDR3 is 15 residues long. CDR3 coding DNA: TGCGCCAGCAGCTTAATACCGACAGGGATAAATGAGCAGTTCTTC. Translation: CASSLIPTGINEQFF.

The chain employs TRBV29-1 and TRBJ2-3; 7 positions match TRBD2. This CDR3 comprises 12 residues. V gave up 4 bases and J gave up 10 bases; unmatched junction bases: 8. Germline loops: CDR1 SQVTM, CDR2 ANQGSEA. CDR3 nucleotides: TGCAGCGTTGGTGTGGCGGGAGTGTCGCAGTATTTT. Residues: CSVGVAGVSQYF.

V usage is TRBV15 and J usage is TRBJ1-2, with 7 nucleotides matching TRBD1. V lost 5 bases and J lost 6; bases outside the gene matches: 9. CDR3 length: 14 residues. Germline CDR1 and CDR2: LNHNV and YYDKDF (reference sequence). CDR3 sequence: CATSLRGTVDGYTF. CDR3 in DNA: TGTGCCACCAGCTTGCGCGGGACAGTCGATGGCTACACCTTC.

The rearrangement links TRBV9 to TRBJ2-3; 7 bases are a match to TRBD2. J gave up 2 bases and V 0 bases, and 6 bases lay outside the gene matches. Germline V gene lookup returns CDR1 SGDLS and CDR2 YYNGEE. This CDR3 is 16 amino acids long. The CDR3 here is CASSVGGSFATDTQYF. The CDR3 bases are TGTGCCAGCAGCGTAGGCGGGAGTTTCGCCACAGATACGCAGTATTTT.

Only a few counts were recorded for this clone. The CDR3, as DNA: TGTGCCGCCAGTTCACCGGGCGGGAGGGCCGTGATATCATACGAGCAGTACTTC. Amino acids: CAASSPGGRAVISYEQYF. The chain uses TRBV28 and TRBJ2-7; TRBD2 matches at 9 bases. Germline CDR1 and CDR2: MDHEN and SYDVKM. CDR3 length equals 18 residues. V lost 11 bases, J lost 4 bases, and 24 bases stayed unmatched.

The genes are TRBV27 and TRBJ2-7; the D gene is possibly TRBD2 (5 bases). The CDR3 sequence is 15 residues long. V lost 5 bases and J 0 bases, leaving 14 bases between the germline ends. Germline V gene data show CDR1 as MNHEY and CDR2 as SMNVEV (reference sequence). The CDR3 loop reads CASSPQRTYSYEQYF. For the CDR3, the DNA is TGTGCCAGCAGTCCTCAACGGACTTACTCCTACGAGCAGTACTTC.

The chain uses TRBV6-1 and TRBJ1-4; no clear D gene. There are 13 residues in the CDR3. V was shortened by 10 bases and J by 8 bases, with 17 bases between the two germline ends. Per the germline V gene, CDR1 is MNHNS and CDR2 is SASEGT. The CDR3 loop is CAIRSADQEKLFF. CDR3 coding DNA: TGTGCCATCAGAAGTGCAGACCAGGAAAAACTGTTTTTT.

This clone was counted only a few times. The identical CDR3 is also encoded by other nucleotide sequences in the sample. This chain uses TRBV28 with TRBJ2-5; TRBD1 matches 7 bases. The CDR3 contains 12 residues. J was trimmed by 1 base and V by 8 bases; bases with no gene match: 1. The germline gives CDR1 MDHEN, CDR2 SYDVKM. DNA for the CDR3: TGTGCCAGCGGGACAGCCCAAGAGACCCAGTACTTC. Its protein is CASGTAQETQYF.

Concerning this clone: The sample has other DNA sequences that encode this CDR3 too. V usage is TRBV18 and J usage is TRBJ1-1; D ambiguous. CDR3 length: 13 residues. From germline, CDR1 is KGHSH and CDR2 LQKENI. The V end was cut by 3 bases, the J end by 1 base, with 6 bases between. CDR3 loop: CASSPPGNTEAFF. CDR3 nucleotides: TGTGCCAGCTCACCTCCTGGGAACACTGAAGCTTTCTTT. The full variable domain, rest sourced from reference TRBV18 and TRBJ1-1, is NAGVMQNPRHLVRRRGQEARLRCSPMKGHSHVYWYRQLPEEGLKFMVYLQKENIIDESGMPKERFSAEFPKEGPSILRIQQVVRGDSAAYFCASSPPGNTEAFFGQGTRLTVV.

This clone was picked up one time. The chain recombines TRBV9 with TRBJ2-1, with D possibly called TRBD1 or TRBD2 (5 bases each). V was shortened by 2 bases and J by 8 bases, with 17 bases between the two germline ends. In germline, CDR1 is SGDLS, CDR2 YYNGEE. The CDR3 is 15 amino acids. Written as DNA, the CDR3 is TGTGCCAGCAGCGTTAGACCCGAGGGGATCGATGAGCAGTTCTTC. It specifies CASSVRPEGIDEQFF.

This clone was seen a few times. The rearrangement links TRBV27 to TRBJ1-2; D gene unclear. The CDR3 sequence is 14 residues long. Trimming left V 4 bases short and J 0 bases short, with 9 bases between. Germline CDR1 is MNHEY and CDR2 is SMNVEV (reference sequence). Here the CDR3 reads CASSSMGANYGYTF. Here the CDR3 DNA reads TGTGCCAGCAGTTCCATGGGTGCTAACTATGGCTACACCTTC.